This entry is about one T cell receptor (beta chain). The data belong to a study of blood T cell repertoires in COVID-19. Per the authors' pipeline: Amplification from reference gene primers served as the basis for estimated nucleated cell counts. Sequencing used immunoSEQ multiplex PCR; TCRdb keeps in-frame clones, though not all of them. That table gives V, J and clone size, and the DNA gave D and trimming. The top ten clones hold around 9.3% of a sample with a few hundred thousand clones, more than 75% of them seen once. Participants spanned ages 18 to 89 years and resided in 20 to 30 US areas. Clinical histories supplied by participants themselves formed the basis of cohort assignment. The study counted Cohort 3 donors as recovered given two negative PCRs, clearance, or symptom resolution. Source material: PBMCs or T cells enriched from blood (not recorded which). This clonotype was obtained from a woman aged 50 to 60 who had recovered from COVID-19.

For the CDR3, the DNA is TGCAGCGTTGGGGACAGTCCGAATGAGCAGTTCTTC. This codes for CSVGDSPNEQFF. This chain connects TRBV29-1 to TRBJ2-1; TRBD1 matches at 7 bases. V was pared by 4 bases and J by 7 bases, with 4 bases of the junction left unmatched. This CDR3 is built from 12 residues. CDR1 is SQVTM, CDR2 ANQGSEA, per germline.